The entry below gives a single T cell receptor (beta chain) sequence along with its context. Its specificity is unknown. Germline CDR1 MNHNS, CDR2 SASEGT. V lost 5 bases to trimming and J lost 7 bases, with 12 bases between them. This CDR3 has 13 amino acids. This specimen belongs to a study of cytomegalovirus exposure and HLA in healthy donors. Regarding the study as a whole: Reported results showed that the classifier diagnosed cytomegalovirus status with high specificity and sensitivity. In a later analysis, TCR beta V- and J-gene trimming was associated with a missense DCLRE1C variant.

The PCR employed 60 Vbeta primers together with 13 Jbeta primers. Repertoires were generated with immunoSEQ multiplex PCR, while TCRdb's copy carries only in-frame clones and drops some. The repertoire has approximately 170,000 clones, roughly 81% of them found once; the top ten carry 3% to 3.5%. The receptor's source is a woman aged 30 to 39 in good health and CMV-seropositive. The chain carries TRBV6-1 and TRBJ2-1; D gene uncertain. The specimen was PBMCs. The CDR3 DNA reads TGTGCCAGCAGTCGCGCGTACGGGAATGAGCAGTTCTTC. Its protein is CASSRAYGNEQFF.